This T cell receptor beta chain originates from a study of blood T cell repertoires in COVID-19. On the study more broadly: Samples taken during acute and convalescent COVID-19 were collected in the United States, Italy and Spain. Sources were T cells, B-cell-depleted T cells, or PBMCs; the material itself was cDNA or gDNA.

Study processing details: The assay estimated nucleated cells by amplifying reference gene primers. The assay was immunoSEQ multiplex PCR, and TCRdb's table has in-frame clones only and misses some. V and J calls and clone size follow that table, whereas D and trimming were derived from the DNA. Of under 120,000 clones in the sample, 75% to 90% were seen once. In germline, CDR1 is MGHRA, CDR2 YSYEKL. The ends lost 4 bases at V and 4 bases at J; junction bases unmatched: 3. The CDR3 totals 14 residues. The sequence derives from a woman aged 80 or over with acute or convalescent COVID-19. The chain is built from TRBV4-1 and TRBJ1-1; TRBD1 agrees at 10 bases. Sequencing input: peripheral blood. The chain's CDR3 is CASSLRDRGTEAFF. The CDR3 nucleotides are TGCGCCAGCAGCCTACGGGACAGGGGCACTGAAGCTTTCTTT.